Given below is one T cell receptor beta chain in context. The antigen remains unidentified. This entry is derived from a study of cytomegalovirus exposure and HLA in healthy donors. Study-wide results and caveats: With further analysis later on, most CMV-associated TCR beta chains appeared HLA-restricted. The study designated 150 to 200 TCR beta chains cytomegalovirus-associated.

Germline lookup yields CDR1 MNHEY and CDR2 SVGAGI. The length of the CDR3 is 14 residues. V lost 0 bases, J lost 10 bases, and 15 bases lay in between. Primers: 60 Vbeta forward and 13 Jbeta reverse. Per the original methods: The authors later counted roughly 76 million unique TCR beta chains, roughly 10 million of them shared. TCRdb's copy holds only in-frame clones and misses some; the assay was immunoSEQ multiplex PCR. Clone size and V and J calls were adopted from that table, with D and trimming inferred from the DNA. The table lists around 200,000 clones, 81% of them singletons. The gene calls are TRBV6-5 and TRBJ1-1, with a tentative D call TRBD1 (6 bases). This TCR was sampled from a man between 45 and 60 years old in good health and CMV-seronegative. Sequenced: PBMCs. CDR3 amino acids: CASSYSGDTSLAFF. DNA of the CDR3: TGTGCCAGCAGTTACTCGGGGGACACCAGTTTAGCTTTCTTT.